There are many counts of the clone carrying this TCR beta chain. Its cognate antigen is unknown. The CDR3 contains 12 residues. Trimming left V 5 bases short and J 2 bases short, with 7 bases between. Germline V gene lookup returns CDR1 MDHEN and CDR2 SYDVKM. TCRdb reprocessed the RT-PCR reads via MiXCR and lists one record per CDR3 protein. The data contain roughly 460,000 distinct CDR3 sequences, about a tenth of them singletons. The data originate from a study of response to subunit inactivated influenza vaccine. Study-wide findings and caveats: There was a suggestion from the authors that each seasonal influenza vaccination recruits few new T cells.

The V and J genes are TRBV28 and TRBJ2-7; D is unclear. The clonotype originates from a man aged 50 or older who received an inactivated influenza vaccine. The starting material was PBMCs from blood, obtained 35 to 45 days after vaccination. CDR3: CASSGPAYEQYF. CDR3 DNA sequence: TGTGCCAGCAGTGGGCCAGCCTACGAGCAGTACTTC.